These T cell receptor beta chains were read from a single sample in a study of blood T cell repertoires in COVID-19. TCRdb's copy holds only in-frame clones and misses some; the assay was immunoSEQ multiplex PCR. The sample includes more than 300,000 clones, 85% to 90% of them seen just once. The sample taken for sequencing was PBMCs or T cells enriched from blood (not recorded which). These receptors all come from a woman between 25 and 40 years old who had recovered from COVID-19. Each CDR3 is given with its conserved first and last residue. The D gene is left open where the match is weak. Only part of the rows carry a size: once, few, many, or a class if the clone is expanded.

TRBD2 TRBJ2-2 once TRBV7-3 CASSLTSGANTGELFF TGTGCCAGCAGCTTGACTAGCGGGGCGAACACCGGGGAGCTGTTTTTT
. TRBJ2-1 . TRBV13 CASSLDLNSYNEQFF TGTGCCAGCAGCCTCGACTTGAACTCCTACAATGAGCAGTTCTTC
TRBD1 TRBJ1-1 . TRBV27 CASSLQTGTGDTEAFF TGTGCCAGCAGTCTCCAAACAGGGACAGGGGACACTGAAGCTTTCTTT
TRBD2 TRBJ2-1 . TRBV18 CASSPQGTSVQEQFF TGTGCCAGCTCACCACAGGGGACTAGCGTTCAGGAGCAGTTCTTC
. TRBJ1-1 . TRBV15 CATNRGTEAFF TGTGCAACTAACCGGGGCACTGAAGCTTTCTTT
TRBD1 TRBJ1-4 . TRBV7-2 CASSAQPGQLIEKLFF TGTGCCAGCAGCGCGCAACCGGGACAGCTTATTGAAAAACTGTTTTTT
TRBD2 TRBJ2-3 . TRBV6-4 CASSPERDTDTQYF TGTGCCAGCAGCCCCGAGCGGGACACAGATACGCAGTATTTT
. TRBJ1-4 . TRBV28 CASSFGYGLRNEKLFF TGTGCCAGCAGTTTTGGGTATGGGCTGAGAAATGAAAAACTGTTTTTT
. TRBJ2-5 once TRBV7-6 CASSSTRDFETQYF TGTGCCAGCAGCTCTACCCGGGACTTCGAGACCCAGTACTTC
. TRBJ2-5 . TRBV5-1 CASSSRGPYQETQYF TGCGCCAGCAGCTCAAGAGGTCCCTATCAAGAGACCCAGTACTTC
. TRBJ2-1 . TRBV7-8 CASIRGASTYNEQFF TGTGCCAGCATCCGGGGGGCGTCTACTTACAATGAGCAGTTCTTC
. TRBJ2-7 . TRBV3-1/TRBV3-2 CASSQHSAGGREQYF TGTGCCAGCAGCCAACATTCAGCGGGCGGGCGCGAGCAGTACTTC
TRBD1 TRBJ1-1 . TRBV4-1 CASSLGQDRGEAFF TGCGCCAGCAGCCTGGGTCAGGACAGGGGTGAAGCTTTCTTT
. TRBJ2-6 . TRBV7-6 CASSSIAPTRSGANVLTF TGTGCCAGCAGCTCAATAGCCCCAACACGCTCTGGGGCCAACGTCCTGACTTTC
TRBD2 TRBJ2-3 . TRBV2 CASRLTTGLAVSTDTQYF TGTGCCAGCAGGCTTACCACGGGACTAGCTGTTAGCACAGATACGCAGTATTTT
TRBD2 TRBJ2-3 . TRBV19 CASSPTLAGVNTQYF TGTGCCAGTAGTCCCACACTAGCGGGAGTGAATACGCAGTATTTT
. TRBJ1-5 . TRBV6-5 CASSYSSRGRDLPQHF TGTGCCAGCAGTTACTCGTCCCGGGGTAGAGACCTGCCCCAGCATTTT
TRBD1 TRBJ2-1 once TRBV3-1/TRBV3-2 CASSSGTDPTAIKYNEQFF TGTGCCAGCAGTTCCGGGACAGACCCCACGGCGATAAAATACAATGAGCAGTTCTTC
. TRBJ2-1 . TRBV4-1 CASSQDGREYNEQFF TGCGCCAGCAGCCAAGATGGTCGGGAGTACAATGAGCAGTTCTTC
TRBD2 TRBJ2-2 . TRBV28 CASSLSSGRSDTGELFF TGTGCCAGCAGTCTATCTAGCGGGAGATCCGACACCGGGGAGCTGTTTTTT
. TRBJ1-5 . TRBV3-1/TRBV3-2 CASSQGDTNQPQHF TGTGCCAGCAGCCAAGGGGACACTAATCAGCCCCAGCATTTT
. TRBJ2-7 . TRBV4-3 CASSPREGPYEQYF TGCGCCAGCAGCCCTCGGGAAGGACCATACGAGCAGTACTTC
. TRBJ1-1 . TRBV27 CASSFSGNTEAFF TGTGCCAGCAGTTTCTCAGGGAACACTGAAGCTTTCTTT
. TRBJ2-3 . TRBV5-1 CASSLADPGDTQYF TGCGCCAGCAGCTTGGCCGACCCAGGAGATACGCAGTATTTT
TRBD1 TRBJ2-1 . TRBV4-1 CASSQDFGTGGNEQFF TGCGCCAGCAGCCAAGATTTTGGGACAGGGGGCAATGAGCAGTTCTTC
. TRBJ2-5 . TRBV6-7 CASSPGQGTQYF TGTGCCAGCAGTCCGGGTCAGGGGACCCAGTACTTC
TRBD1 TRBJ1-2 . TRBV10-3 CAISEFRDRDNGYTF TGTGCCATCAGTGAGTTCAGGGACAGGGATAATGGCTACACCTTC
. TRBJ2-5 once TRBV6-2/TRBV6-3 CASGQQGGQETQYF TGTGCCAGCGGCCAACAGGGTGGGCAAGAGACCCAGTACTTC
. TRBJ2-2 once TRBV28 CASSLGQKNTGELFF TGTGCCAGCAGTTTGGGGCAGAAGAACACCGGGGAGCTGTTTTTT
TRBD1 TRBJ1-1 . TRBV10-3 CAISGTGGTEAFF TGTGCCATCAGTGGGACAGGGGGGACTGAAGCTTTCTTT
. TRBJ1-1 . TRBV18 CASSSYREVAEAFF TGTGCCAGCTCATCGTACAGAGAAGTCGCTGAAGCTTTCTTT
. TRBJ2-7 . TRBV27 CASSLGAAQARNEQYF TGTGCCAGCAGTTTAGGGGCCGCGCAGGCTAGAAACGAGCAGTACTTC
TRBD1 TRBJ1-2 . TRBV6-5 CASSPGGPNYGYTF TGTGCCAGCAGTCCAGGGGGCCCCAACTATGGCTACACCTTC
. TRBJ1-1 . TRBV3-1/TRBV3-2 CASSPLSGTPLGAFF TGTGCCAGCAGCCCCCTTAGCGGGACACCCCTCGGAGCTTTCTTT
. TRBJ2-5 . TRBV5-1 CASSAGQTQETQYF TGCGCCAGCAGCGCGGGACAGACGCAAGAGACCCAGTACTTC
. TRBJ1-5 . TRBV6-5 CASSSDPRQVGPQHF TGTGCCAGCAGTAGCGATCCCCGTCAAGTTGGGCCCCAGCATTTT
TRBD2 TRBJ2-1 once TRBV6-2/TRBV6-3 CASSPPGGGYASDAAYNEQFF TGTGCCAGCAGTCCCCCGGGAGGCGGCTATGCTAGCGACGCAGCCTACAATGAGCAGTTCTTC
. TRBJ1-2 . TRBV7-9 CASSTPGLIYGYTF TGTGCCAGCAGCACCCCGGGACTCATCTATGGCTACACCTTC
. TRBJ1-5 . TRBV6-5 CASAGGDNQPQHF TGTGCCAGTGCGGGCGGAGACAATCAGCCCCAGCATTTT
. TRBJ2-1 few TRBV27 CASSFSSSGDNEQFF TGTGCCAGCAGTTTCTCCAGCTCAGGGGACAATGAGCAGTTCTTC
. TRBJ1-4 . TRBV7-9 CASSLHGTNEKLFF TGTGCCAGCAGCTTACACGGAACTAATGAAAAACTGTTTTTT
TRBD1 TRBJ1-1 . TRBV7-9 CASSLEGATEAFF TGTGCCAGCAGCTTGGAGGGGGCCACTGAAGCTTTCTTT
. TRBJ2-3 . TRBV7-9 CASSLRQDTQYF TGTGCCAGCAGCTTGCGTCAAGATACGCAGTATTTT
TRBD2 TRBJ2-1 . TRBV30 CAWSSGGLAVYNEQFF TGTGCCTGGAGTTCAGGGGGACTAGCGGTCTACAATGAGCAGTTCTTC
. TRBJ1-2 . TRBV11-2 CASSFSLANYGYTF TGTGCCAGCAGCTTTAGCCTAGCTAACTATGGCTACACCTTC
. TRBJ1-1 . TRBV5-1 CASRRSIRDEAFF TGCGCCAGCAGAAGATCGATTCGAGATGAAGCTTTCTTT
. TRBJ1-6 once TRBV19 CASSMQGNSPLHF TGTGCCAGTAGTATGCAGGGGAATTCACCCCTCCACTTT
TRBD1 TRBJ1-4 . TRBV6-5 CASSYSGTANEKLFF TGTGCCAGCAGTTACTCGGGGACAGCGAATGAAAAACTGTTTTTT
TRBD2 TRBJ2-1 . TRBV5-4 CASRTGGTSGRIYEQFF TGTGCCAGCAGGACTGGGGGGACTAGCGGGAGAATCTATGAGCAGTTCTTC
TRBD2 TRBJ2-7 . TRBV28 CASSLNWDYAYEQYF TGTGCCAGCAGTCTCAACTGGGACTACGCCTACGAGCAGTACTTC
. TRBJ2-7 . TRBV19 CANPPNEQYF TGTGCCAACCCCCCTAACGAGCAGTACTTC
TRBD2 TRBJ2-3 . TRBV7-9 CASSLERGHPYPQYF TGTGCCAGCAGCTTAGAGCGGGGGCACCCATACCCGCAGTATTTT
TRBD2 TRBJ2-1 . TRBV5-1 CASSPPTGLADNEQFF TGCGCCAGCAGCCCACCTACGGGACTAGCCGACAATGAGCAGTTCTTC
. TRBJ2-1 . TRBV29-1 CSVEWQGGNEQFF TGCAGCGTTGAATGGCAGGGGGGCAATGAGCAGTTCTTC
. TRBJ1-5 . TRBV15 CATSRDQEVLRQPQHF TGTGCCACCAGCAGAGATCAGGAGGTCCTAAGGCAGCCCCAGCATTTT
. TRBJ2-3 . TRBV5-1 CASSLVGMGDTQYF TGCGCCAGCAGCTTGGTGGGCATGGGAGATACGCAGTATTTT
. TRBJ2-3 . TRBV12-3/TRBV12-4 CASSFKISDTQYF TGTGCCAGCAGTTTTAAAATATCGGATACGCAGTATTTT
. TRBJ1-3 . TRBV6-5 CASSRAGSGGNTIYF TGTGCCAGCAGCCGAGCTGGGTCCGGGGGAAACACCATATATTTT
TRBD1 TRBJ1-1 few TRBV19 CASSMGQMNTEAFF TGTGCCAGTAGTATGGGACAGATGAACACTGAAGCTTTCTTT